Following are 5 T cell receptor beta chains from one sample sequenced in a study. Each CDR3 protein gets one entry after TCRdb re-called the 5' RACE reads with MiXCR. The data show 35,000 to 50,000 distinct CDR3 sequences, 30% seen once. The sequenced material came from tumor-infiltrating memory CD4+ T cells sorted from the breast tumor. Sample subset: memory CD4+ T cells, CD4+CD45RO+CD25-. The origin of the receptors is a female donor with breast cancer.

This sequence joins TRBV7-3 and TRBJ2-1; the D is unclear. Germline V lookup: CDR1 SGHTA, CDR2 FQGTGA. There are 13 residues in the CDR3. V was cut by 1 base and J by 8 bases, with 9 bases left in between. The CDR3 DNA is TGTGCCAGCAGCTTAAACAATTACGATGAGCAGTTCTTC. This codes for CASSLNNYDEQFF.

This clonotype has only a few counts. The CDR3 bases are TGTGCCAGCAGTGACACTGGAGTGGTGTGGGAGCAGTACTTC. Amino acid sequence: CASSDTGVVWEQYF. V is TRBV25-1 and J is TRBJ2-7; D remains ambiguous. Trimming cost V 3 bases and J 7 bases, with 16 bases left between them. The CDR3 runs to 14 residues. Per the germline V gene, CDR1 is MGHDK and CDR2 is SYGVNS.

The chain links TRBV4-1 to TRBJ2-2; D uncertain. This CDR3 comprises 15 residues. The germline gives CDR1 MGHRA, CDR2 YSYEKL. V lost 1 base and J 5 bases, leaving 11 bases between the germline ends. The CDR3 sequence: CASSQGSPGTGELFF. CDR3 sequence (DNA): TGCGCCAGCAGCCAAGGGTCCCCAGGAACCGGGGAGCTGTTTTTT.

This clonotype has only a few counts. The J gene is TRBJ2-7, the V gene TRBV6-2 or TRBV6-3; 7 positions agree with TRBD2. With V trimmed by 0 bases and J by 1 base, 9 bases remained unmatched. Germline V CDR1 and CDR2: MNHEY, SVGEGT. The CDR3 spans 17 residues. CDR3 sequence (DNA): TGTGCCAGCAGTTACTCTACCTTTGGCGGGAGATCCTACGAGCAGTACTTC. Amino acid sequence: CASSYSTFGGRSYEQYF.

By proportion, this clonotype is medium-sized. This chain joins TRBV5-1 and TRBJ2-1; D could derive from TRBD1 or TRBD2 (5 bases each). Looked up from germline, CDR1 is SGHRS and CDR2 is YFSETQ. The germline V and J ends were trimmed by 6 bases and 1 base, with 14 bases remaining between them. There are 15 residues in the CDR3. CDR3 coding DNA: TGCGCCAGCACCAGGGACCAGTGGTCCTACAATGAGCAGTTCTTC. It is translated as CASTRDQWSYNEQFF.